The 15 T cell receptor beta chains below were found in one sample sequenced in a study of shared clonotypes between healthy human individuals. Here immunoSEQ multiplex PCR was the method, and the copy in TCRdb shows in-frame clones only, minus some. There are over a million clones in the sample; roughly 74% occur only once, and roughly 0.61% lies in the top ten. Sequenced: memory CD4+ T cells from PBMCs. Sample subset: CD45RA-negative fraction. The receptors here all came from a man younger than 30 in good health. Some clones in this sample may be carry-over from other donors' samples.

This clone is classed as medium-sized. Distinct nucleotide sequences in the sample also encode this CDR3. The chain has TRBV7-8 and TRBJ1-1; D is ambiguous. In germline, CDR1 is SGHVS, CDR2 FQNEAQ. With 5 bases removed from V and 1 base from J, the gap between germline ends came to 14 bases. The CDR3 sequence is 15 residues long. In DNA form, the CDR3 reads TGTGCCAGCAGCCACCGCACAAACCGGAACACTGAAGCTTTCTTT. Translated: CASSHRTNRNTEAFF.

As regards this clone: The same CDR3 can be traced to other DNA sequences in this sample. This chain links TRBV15 with TRBJ2-7; D is undetermined. Per the germline V gene, CDR1 is LNHNV and CDR2 is YYDKDF (reference sequence). The CDR3 is 14 amino acids. The V and J ends lost 1 base and 0 bases respectively, with 7 bases between them. The CDR3 sequence is CATSRGGGSYEQYF. The CDR3 region has the DNA TGTGCCACCAGCAGAGGAGGCGGCTCCTACGAGCAGTACTTC. The full variable domain, in which reference TRBV15 and TRBJ2-7 provide the parts outside the CDR3, is DAMVIQNPRYQVTQFGKPVTLSCSQTLNHNVMYWYQQKSSQAPKLLFHYYDKDFNNEADTPDNFQSRRPNTSFCFLDIRSPGLGDTAMYLCATSRGGGSYEQYFGPGTRLTVT.

The chain employs TRBV30 and TRBJ2-7, with 11 bases matching TRBD1. CDR1 and CDR2 (germline): GTSNPN, SVGIG (reference sequence). Losses at the gene ends were 3 bases for V and 4 bases for J; bases not matched to a gene: 8. This CDR3 has 15 amino acids. The CDR3 reads CAWRRAGTGGYEQYF. DNA for the CDR3: TGTGCCTGGAGGAGAGCCGGGACAGGGGGGTACGAGCAGTACTTC.

This clone was counted once. V is TRBV7-3 and J is TRBJ1-1, with TRBD1 identical over 7 bases. With V trimmed by 8 bases and J by 0 bases, 3 bases remained unmatched. This CDR3 is 13 amino acids long. Germline V gives CDR1 SGHTA, CDR2 FQGTGA. Here the CDR3 DNA reads TGTGCCAGCGGTCAGGGGGTGAACACTGAAGCTTTCTTT. This encodes CASGQGVNTEAFF.

This clone was seen only a few times. The chain uses TRBV9 and TRBJ2-5, with 13 bases aligning to TRBD2. The CDR3 contains 18 residues. Looked up from germline, CDR1 is SGDLS and CDR2 is YYNGEE. V dropped 4 bases and J dropped 2; count of bases not matched to a gene: 11. The CDR3 DNA reads as TGTGCCAGCAGCCCCCGGACTAGCGGGAGCGAAGAGCAAGAGACCCAGTACTTC. Translating gives CASSPRTSGSEEQETQYF.

This clone was picked up one time. The chain has TRBV4-1 and TRBJ1-2, with D perhaps matching TRBD1 (5 bases). The CDR3 runs to 15 residues. Germline assignment: CDR1 MGHRA and CDR2 YSYEKL. Trimming shortened V by 3 bases and J by 3 bases, and 14 bases separated the two germline ends. This chain's CDR3 is CASSQGSGTDYGYTF. The CDR3, as DNA: TGCGCCAGCAGCCAGGGTTCCGGGACGGACTATGGCTACACCTTC.

J is TRBJ1-1 and V is TRBV28; D possibly corresponds to TRBD1 (5 bases). V shed 5 bases and J shed 11 bases, with 15 bases lying between them. Per germline, CDR1 MDHEN and CDR2 SYDVKM. The CDR3 loop spans 12 amino acids. CDR3 in amino acids: CASSPGHGRAFF. The CDR3 coding sequence is TGTGCCAGCAGTCCCGGACACGGGCGGGCTTTCTTT. Looking up the rest from reference TRBV28 and TRBJ1-1 gives the full variable domain: DVKVTQSSRYLVKRTGEKVFLECVQDMDHENMFWYRQDPGLGLRLIYFSYDVKMKEKGDIPEGYSVSREKKERFSLILESASTNQTSMYLCASSPGHGRAFFGQGTRLTVV.

The gene calls are TRBV6-1 and TRBJ2-4; D may be TRBD2 (5 bases). Deletions cut 6 bases from V and 7 bases from J, with 7 bases between. The CDR3 spans 11 residues. Germline lookup yields CDR1 MNHNS and CDR2 SASEGT. CDR3 DNA: TGTGCCAGCAGGAGCGGTAACATTCAGTACTTC. This gives the protein CASRSGNIQYF.

DNA for the CDR3: TGTGCCAGCAGCATCCACAGGGGTGAAAAAGAGACCCAGTACTTC. This translates into CASSIHRGEKETQYF. The chain is built from TRBV9 and TRBJ2-5; 7 nucleotides line up with TRBD1. The CDR3 covers 15 residues. Germline trimming cut 4 bases from V and 3 bases from J; bases unmatched to any gene: 9. Germline CDR1 reads SGDLS; CDR2 reads YYNGEE.

The chain joins TRBV5-4 to TRBJ2-7; 9 bases map to TRBD1. The germline gives CDR1 SGHNT, CDR2 YYREEE (reference sequence). The CDR3 has 15 amino acids. Losses at the gene ends were 0 bases for V and 2 bases for J; bases not matched to a gene: 3. The CDR3 DNA reads TGTGCCAGCAGCTTGGGGGGACAGGGTGCCTACGAGCAGTACTTC. Protein sequence: CASSLGGQGAYEQYF. The full variable domain, with the rest looked up from reference TRBV5-4 and TRBJ2-7, is ETGVTQSPTHLIKTRGQQVTLRCSSQSGHNTVSWYQQALGQGPQFIFQYYREEENGRGNFPPRFSGLQFPNYSSELNVNALELDDSALYLCASSLGGQGAYEQYFGPGTRLTVT.

The chain has TRBV2 and TRBJ1-5; D is unclear. V was cut by 7 bases and J by 1 base, with 14 bases left in between. Germline loops: CDR1 SNHLY, CDR2 FYNNEI. The CDR3 contains 15 residues. The CDR3 DNA reads TGTGCCAGCACTAGCCGGACGGGAAGCAATCAGCCCCAGCATTTT. It specifies CASTSRTGSNQPQHF.

The gene calls are TRBV7-9 and TRBJ1-1, with D unresolved. Germline-derived CDR1 and CDR2 are SEHNR and FQNEAQ (reference sequence). The CDR3 sequence is 13 residues long. Trimming took off 10 bases at V and 1 base at J, with 13 bases between the two ends. CDR3 protein: CATLPWGNTEAFF. CDR3 nucleotide sequence: TGTGCCACCCTCCCGTGGGGGAACACTGAAGCTTTCTTT. Full variable domain (outside the CDR3, taken from reference TRBV7-9 and TRBJ1-1): DTGVSQNPRHKITKRGQNVTFRCDPISEHNRLYWYRQTLGQGPEFLTYFQNEAQLEKSRLLSDRFSAERPKGSFSTLEIQRTEQGDSAMYLCATLPWGNTEAFFGQGTRLTVV.

This chain links TRBV30 with TRBJ2-5; D is unclear. This CDR3 region has 11 residues. Germline values: CDR1 GTSNPN, CDR2 SVGIG (reference sequence). Deletions cut 0 bases from V and 13 bases from J, with 12 bases between. In DNA form, the CDR3 reads TGTGCCTGGAGTGTTCTTGGTTACCGGTACTTC. Translating it yields CAWSVLGYRYF.

The chain links TRBV9 to TRBJ1-2; D not certain. With 6 bases removed from V and 6 bases from J, the gap between germline ends came to 18 bases. This CDR3 region has 14 residues. The V gene's germline CDR1 is SGDLS and CDR2 YYNGEE. This chain's CDR3 is CASNRRADSDGYTF. CDR3 DNA: TGTGCCAGCAACCGTCGGGCGGACTCTGATGGCTACACCTTC. The full variable domain, with the rest looked up from reference TRBV9 and TRBJ1-2, is DSGVTQTPKHLITATGQRVTLRCSPRSGDLSVYWYQQSLDQGLQFLIQYYNGEERAKGNILERFSAQQFPDLHSELNLSSLELGDSALYFCASNRRADSDGYTFGSGTRLTVV.

The V and J genes are TRBV7-2 and TRBJ2-3; 7 bases agree with TRBD2. The trim removed 1 base at V and 0 bases at J, leaving 4 bases unmatched. The CDR3 runs to 16 residues. The germline CDR1 and CDR2 sequences are SGHTA and FQGNSA. The CDR3 nucleotides are TGTGCCAGCAGCTTAGTGGCGGGAGTCAGCACAGATACGCAGTATTTT. This codes for CASSLVAGVSTDTQYF.